This T cell receptor (beta chain) was retrieved from a study of cytomegalovirus exposure and HLA in healthy donors. Points from the study as a whole: The study carried out a later analysis of TCR beta sequences. It associated some 18,000 of them with specific HLA alleles at a false discovery rate of 0.05. Later analysis identified a missense DCLRE1C variant that was linked to TCR beta V- and J-gene trimming.

These donors counted as nominally healthy when sampled, but unrecorded immune exposures were likely. For this clone: What it binds is unknown.

Germline V lookup: CDR1 MGHRA, CDR2 YSYEKL. The CDR3 is made up of 16 amino acids. PCR used 60 Vbeta primers and 13 Jbeta primers. Repertoires were generated with immunoSEQ multiplex PCR, while TCRdb's copy carries only in-frame clones and drops some. Of 200,000 to 250,000 clones detected, 65% to 80% appear once; the ten largest clones hold about a sixth. The material sequenced was PBMCs. The chain is built from TRBV4-1 and TRBJ2-5, with D possibly matching TRBD2 (5 bases). The tail of the sequence fits TRBJ2-7 better, so the J call may be wrong. The TCR was taken from a middle-aged man in good health and CMV-seronegative. The CDR3 DNA follows: TGCGCCAGCAGCCAATTTACCGTCGGGAACTCCTACGAGCAGTACTTC. It is translated as CASSQFTVGNSYEQYF.